The T cell receptor (beta chain) described here comes from a study of breast tumors, draining lymph nodes, adjacent tissues. This clonotype was seen many times. What it recognizes is unknown. Germline V gene lookup returns CDR1 DFQATT and CDR2 SNEGSKA (reference sequence). The CDR3 loop spans 15 amino acids. The V gene end was trimmed by 2 bases and the J gene end by 4 bases; junction bases not matched to a gene: 6. Breast cancer patients provided tissue from their axillary draining lymph nodes. General study points: Compared with lymph nodes, tumors were less diverse; compared with nontumor tissue, more. The data were judged consistent with most tumor T cells coming from lymph node and expanding in tumor.

TCRdb passed the multiplex PCR reads through MiXCR, listing each CDR3 protein once. The table records 180,000 or so distinct CDR3 sequences, roughly 29% of them present only once. This TCR was recovered from a female donor with breast cancer. Some clones in this sample may be carry-over from other donors' samples. The sequenced sample was axillary lymph node tissue. The rearrangement joins TRBV20-1 to TRBJ2-2; TRBD1 aligns across 8 bases. CDR3 region: CSARKVQGATGELFF. DNA of the CDR3: TGCAGTGCTAGAAAAGTGCAGGGGGCCACCGGGGAGCTGTTTTTT.